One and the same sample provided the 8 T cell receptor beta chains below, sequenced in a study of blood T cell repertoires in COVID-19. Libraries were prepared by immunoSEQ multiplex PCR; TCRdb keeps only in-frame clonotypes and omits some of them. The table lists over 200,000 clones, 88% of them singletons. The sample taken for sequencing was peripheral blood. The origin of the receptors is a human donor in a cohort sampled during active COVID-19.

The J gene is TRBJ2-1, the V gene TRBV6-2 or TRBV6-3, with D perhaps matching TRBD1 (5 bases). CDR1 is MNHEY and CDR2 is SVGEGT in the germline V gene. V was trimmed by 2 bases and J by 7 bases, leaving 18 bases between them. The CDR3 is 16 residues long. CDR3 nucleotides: TGTGCCAGCAGTTACATTCAGGGTTCGTGGCCTAATGAGCAGTTCTTC. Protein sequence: CASSYIQGSWPNEQFF.

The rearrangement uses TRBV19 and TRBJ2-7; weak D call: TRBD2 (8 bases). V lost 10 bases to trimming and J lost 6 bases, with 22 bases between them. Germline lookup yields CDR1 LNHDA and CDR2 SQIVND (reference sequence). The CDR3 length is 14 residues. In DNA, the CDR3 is TGTGCCACCGCCCCGGGACTAGAGGGGGCCGAGCAGTACTTC. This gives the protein CATAPGLEGAEQYF.

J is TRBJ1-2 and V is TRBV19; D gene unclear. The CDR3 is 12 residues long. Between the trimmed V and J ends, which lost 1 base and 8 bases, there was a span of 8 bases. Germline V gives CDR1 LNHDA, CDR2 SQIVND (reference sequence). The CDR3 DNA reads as TGTGCCAGTAGTATAGCTGCGGTGGGCTACACCTTC. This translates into CASSIAAVGYTF.

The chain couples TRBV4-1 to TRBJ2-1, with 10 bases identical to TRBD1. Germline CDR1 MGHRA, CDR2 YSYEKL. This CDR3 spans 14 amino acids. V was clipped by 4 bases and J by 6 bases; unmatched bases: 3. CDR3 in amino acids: CASSPDRGGNEQFF. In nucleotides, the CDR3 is TGCGCCAGCAGCCCGGACAGGGGGGGCAATGAGCAGTTCTTC.

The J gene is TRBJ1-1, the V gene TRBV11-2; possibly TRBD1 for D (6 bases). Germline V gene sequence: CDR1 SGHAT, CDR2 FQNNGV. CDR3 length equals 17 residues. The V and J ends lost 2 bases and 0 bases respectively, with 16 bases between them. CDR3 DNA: TGTGCCAGCAGCTTAAGAGACAGGTCCCCCTTGAACACTGAAGCTTTCTTT. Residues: CASSLRDRSPLNTEAFF.

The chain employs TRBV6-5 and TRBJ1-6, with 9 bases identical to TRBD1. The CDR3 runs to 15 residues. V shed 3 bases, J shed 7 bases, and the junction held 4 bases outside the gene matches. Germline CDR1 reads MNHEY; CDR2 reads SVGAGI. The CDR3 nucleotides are TGTGCCAGCAGTTATCAACAGGGGGCCAATTCACCCCTCCACTTT. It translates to CASSYQQGANSPLHF.

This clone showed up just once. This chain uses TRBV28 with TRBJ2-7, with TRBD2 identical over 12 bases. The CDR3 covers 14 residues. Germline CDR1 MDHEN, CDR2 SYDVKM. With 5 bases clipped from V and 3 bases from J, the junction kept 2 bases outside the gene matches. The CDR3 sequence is CASSGLAGIYEQYF. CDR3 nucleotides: TGTGCCAGCAGTGGACTAGCGGGAATCTACGAGCAGTACTTC.

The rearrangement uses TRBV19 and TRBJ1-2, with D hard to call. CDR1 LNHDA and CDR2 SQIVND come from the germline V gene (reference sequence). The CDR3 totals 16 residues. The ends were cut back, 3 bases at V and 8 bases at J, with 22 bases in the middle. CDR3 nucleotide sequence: TGTGCCAGTAGTATCTCGCGTGGGAGGCCGACGGAGGGCTACACCTTC. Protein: CASSISRGRPTEGYTF.